These T cell receptor beta chains were read from a single sample in a study of T cell responses to AZD1222 COVID-19 vaccine. Using immunoSEQ multiplex PCR, the repertoire was profiled, and TCRdb retains in-frame clones only, with some absent. The table lists roughly 180,000 clones, 91% of them singletons, with under 2.5% in the top ten. The material was peripheral blood, obtained on day 0 of AZD1222 vaccination. These receptors all stem from an adult in good health. The CDR3 runs from the conserved cysteine through the conserved F or W. D genes are given only for firm matches. Clone size is given for some rows only: seen once, a few or many times, or a class if the clone is expanded.

d_gene: .; abundance: once; len: 14; v_gene: TRBV5-1; j_gene: TRBJ1-5; CDR3aa: CASSLSWGDQPQHF; CDR3nt: TGCGCCAGCAGCTTGAGCTGGGGAGATCAGCCCCAGCATTTT
d_gene: TRBD2; abundance: once; len: 12; v_gene: TRBV27; j_gene: TRBJ2-7; CDR3aa: CASSLRGGEQYF; CDR3nt: TGTGCCAGCAGTTTACGCGGGGGCGAGCAGTACTTC
d_gene: .; abundance: .; len: 18; v_gene: TRBV24-1; j_gene: TRBJ2-1; CDR3aa: CATSDPYRGGGTYNEQFF; CDR3nt: TGTGCCACCAGTGATCCCTACAGGGGAGGTGGGACCTACAATGAGCAGTTCTTC
d_gene: .; abundance: .; len: 15; v_gene: TRBV4-3; j_gene: TRBJ1-1; CDR3aa: CASSQDLTVSTEAFF; CDR3nt: TGCGCCAGCAGCCAAGATCTGACGGTATCCACTGAAGCTTTCTTT
d_gene: TRBD1; abundance: .; len: 16; v_gene: TRBV5-8; j_gene: TRBJ1-5; CDR3aa: CASSLVGQGSNQPQHF; CDR3nt: TGTGCCAGCAGCTTGGTGGGACAGGGGAGCAATCAGCCCCAGCATTTT
d_gene: .; abundance: .; len: 13; v_gene: TRBV5-4; j_gene: TRBJ1-2; CDR3aa: CASSFQGEEGYTF; CDR3nt: TGTGCCAGCAGCTTTCAGGGAGAGGAGGGCTACACCTTC
d_gene: .; abundance: .; len: 15; v_gene: TRBV7-2; j_gene: TRBJ1-1; CDR3aa: CASSSNKGWHTEAFF; CDR3nt: TGTGCCAGCAGTTCTAACAAGGGTTGGCACACTGAAGCTTTCTTT
d_gene: .; abundance: .; len: 15; v_gene: TRBV7-7; j_gene: TRBJ2-5; CDR3aa: CASSLGGPAQETQYF; CDR3nt: TGTGCCAGCAGCTTAGGGGGGCCAGCTCAAGAGACCCAGTACTTC
d_gene: TRBD1; abundance: .; len: 14; v_gene: TRBV27; j_gene: TRBJ1-1; CDR3aa: CASSFNRGQAEAFF; CDR3nt: TGTGCCAGCAGTTTCAACAGGGGGCAGGCTGAAGCTTTCTTT
d_gene: TRBD2; abundance: .; len: 17; v_gene: TRBV4-3; j_gene: TRBJ2-1; CDR3aa: CASSQTSSGRAFGEQFF; CDR3nt: TGCGCCAGCAGCCAAACCTCTAGCGGGAGGGCGTTTGGGGAGCAGTTCTTC
d_gene: TRBD2; abundance: .; len: 16; v_gene: TRBV5-1; j_gene: TRBJ2-1; CDR3aa: CASSLAAGGQYNEQFF; CDR3nt: TGCGCCAGCAGCTTGGCGGCGGGAGGGCAGTACAATGAGCAGTTCTTC
d_gene: .; abundance: .; len: 15; v_gene: TRBV11-2; j_gene: TRBJ2-7; CDR3aa: CASSPYLEVVYEQYF; CDR3nt: TGTGCCAGCAGCCCGTATCTAGAGGTTGTCTACGAGCAGTACTTC
d_gene: .; abundance: .; len: 15; v_gene: TRBV4-1; j_gene: TRBJ1-5; CDR3aa: CASSHTHDRNQPQHF; CDR3nt: TGCGCCAGCAGCCACACACACGACAGGAATCAGCCCCAGCATTTT
d_gene: TRBD1; abundance: .; len: 13; v_gene: TRBV30; j_gene: TRBJ1-6; CDR3aa: CAGQRGLDSPLHF; CDR3nt: TGTGCCGGCCAAAGGGGGCTGGATTCACCCCTCCACTTT
d_gene: .; abundance: once; len: 14; v_gene: TRBV3-1/TRBV3-2; j_gene: TRBJ2-3; CDR3aa: CASSQDRVVDTQYF; CDR3nt: TGTGCCAGCAGCCAAGATCGCGTCGTAGATACGCAGTATTTT
d_gene: .; abundance: .; len: 13; v_gene: TRBV9; j_gene: TRBJ1-1; CDR3aa: CASSVAGNTEAFF; CDR3nt: TGTGCCAGCAGCGTAGCGGGTAACACTGAAGCTTTCTTT
d_gene: .; abundance: .; len: 14; v_gene: TRBV7-9; j_gene: TRBJ2-2; CDR3aa: CASSQRTVTGELFF; CDR3nt: TGTGCCAGCAGCCAGAGGACCGTTACCGGGGAGCTGTTTTTT
d_gene: .; abundance: .; len: 14; v_gene: TRBV4-3; j_gene: TRBJ1-1; CDR3aa: CASSPGRDGTEAFF; CDR3nt: TGCGCCAGCAGCCCCGGCAGGGATGGAACTGAAGCTTTCTTT
d_gene: .; abundance: .; len: 12; v_gene: TRBV7-2; j_gene: TRBJ1-3; CDR3aa: CASSLSWGTIYF; CDR3nt: TGTGCCAGCAGCCTATCCTGGGGCACCATATATTTT
d_gene: .; abundance: .; len: 14; v_gene: TRBV3-1/TRBV3-2; j_gene: TRBJ1-1; CDR3aa: CASSPRTLNTEAFF; CDR3nt: TGTGCCAGCAGCCCACGGACGCTGAACACTGAAGCTTTCTTT
d_gene: .; abundance: .; len: 13; v_gene: TRBV7-9; j_gene: TRBJ2-1; CDR3aa: CASSFATNNEQFF; CDR3nt: TGTGCCAGCAGCTTTGCCACAAACAATGAGCAGTTCTTC
d_gene: TRBD2; abundance: .; len: 15; v_gene: TRBV3-1/TRBV3-2; j_gene: TRBJ2-1; CDR3aa: CASSLLAGGYNEQFF; CDR3nt: TGTGCCAGCAGCCTTTTAGCGGGAGGGTACAATGAGCAGTTCTTC
d_gene: .; abundance: .; len: 11; v_gene: TRBV7-8; j_gene: TRBJ2-5; CDR3aa: CASSPHETQYF; CDR3nt: TGTGCCAGCAGCCCCCACGAGACCCAGTACTTC
d_gene: TRBD1; abundance: .; len: 15; v_gene: TRBV5-6; j_gene: TRBJ1-1; CDR3aa: CASSSTPGQSTEAFF; CDR3nt: TGTGCCAGCAGCTCGACTCCGGGACAGAGCACTGAAGCTTTCTTT
d_gene: TRBD1; abundance: few; len: 17; v_gene: TRBV24-1; j_gene: TRBJ1-4; CDR3aa: CATSDSGTGTTNEKLFF; CDR3nt: TGTGCCACCAGTGATTCCGGGACAGGAACAACTAATGAAAAACTGTTTTTT
d_gene: TRBD1; abundance: .; len: 13; v_gene: TRBV2; j_gene: TRBJ2-7; CDR3aa: CARRRTGGHEQYF; CDR3nt: TGTGCCAGGAGAAGGACAGGGGGCCACGAGCAGTACTTC
d_gene: TRBD2; abundance: .; len: 19; v_gene: TRBV19; j_gene: TRBJ2-3; CDR3aa: CASSILAGGPSVIPDTQYF; CDR3nt: TGTGCCAGTAGTATATTAGCGGGAGGGCCCTCGGTCATCCCAGATACGCAGTATTTT
d_gene: .; abundance: .; len: 13; v_gene: TRBV6-1; j_gene: TRBJ1-1; CDR3aa: CASSDPIDREAFF; CDR3nt: TGTGCCAGCAGTGACCCTATCGACAGGGAAGCTTTCTTT
d_gene: .; abundance: .; len: 11; v_gene: TRBV11-2; j_gene: TRBJ2-1; CDR3aa: CASSFRDEQFF; CDR3nt: TGTGCCAGCAGCTTTAGGGATGAGCAGTTCTTC
d_gene: TRBD1; abundance: .; len: 14; v_gene: TRBV6-5; j_gene: TRBJ2-7; CDR3aa: CAITTPGQGYEQYF; CDR3nt: TGTGCCATCACCACCCCGGGACAGGGATACGAGCAGTACTTC
d_gene: TRBD1; abundance: .; len: 15; v_gene: TRBV11-2; j_gene: TRBJ2-7; CDR3aa: CASSFLGTGVREQYF; CDR3nt: TGTGCCAGCAGCTTCCTCGGGACAGGGGTTCGTGAGCAGTACTTC
d_gene: TRBD2; abundance: .; len: 16; v_gene: TRBV5-4; j_gene: TRBJ2-2; CDR3aa: CASRRAGLGNTGELFF; CDR3nt: TGTGCCAGCAGGAGGGCGGGACTAGGGAACACCGGGGAGCTGTTTTTT
d_gene: .; abundance: .; len: 15; v_gene: TRBV21-1; j_gene: TRBJ1-1; CDR3aa: CASSKGVRGNTEAFF; CDR3nt: TGTGCCAGCAGCAAAGGTGTAAGGGGTAACACTGAAGCTTTCTTT
d_gene: .; abundance: .; len: 14; v_gene: TRBV6-4; j_gene: TRBJ2-1; CDR3aa: CASSDGSSYNEQFF; CDR3nt: TGTGCCAGCAGTGACGGCAGCTCCTACAATGAGCAGTTCTTC
d_gene: .; abundance: .; len: 15; v_gene: TRBV9; j_gene: TRBJ1-2; CDR3aa: CASSPGQGSQYGYTF; CDR3nt: TGTGCCAGCAGCCCCGGGCAGGGCTCTCAGTATGGCTACACCTTC
d_gene: TRBD1; abundance: .; len: 15; v_gene: TRBV19; j_gene: TRBJ1-2; CDR3aa: CASSHYRGANYGYTF; CDR3nt: TGTGCCAGTAGTCACTACAGGGGAGCTAACTATGGCTACACCTTC
d_gene: .; abundance: .; len: 12; v_gene: TRBV29-1; j_gene: TRBJ2-2; CDR3aa: CSVAAGAGELFF; CDR3nt: TGCAGCGTTGCTGCAGGGGCCGGGGAGCTGTTTTTT
d_gene: .; abundance: once; len: 17; v_gene: TRBV6-2/TRBV6-3; j_gene: TRBJ1-5; CDR3aa: CASSFLDRTYSNQPQHF; CDR3nt: TGTGCCAGCAGTTTTCTCGACAGGACCTATAGCAATCAGCCCCAGCATTTT
d_gene: TRBD1; abundance: .; len: 12; v_gene: TRBV5-6; j_gene: TRBJ1-2; CDR3aa: CASSYRDSPYTF; CDR3nt: TGTGCCAGCAGCTACCGGGACAGTCCCTACACCTTC
d_gene: .; abundance: .; len: 15; v_gene: TRBV28; j_gene: TRBJ2-2; CDR3aa: CASSLYPGSGGELFF; CDR3nt: TGTGCCAGCAGTTTATATCCGGGGTCGGGCGGGGAGCTGTTTTTT